This T cell receptor (beta chain) originates from a study of cytomegalovirus exposure and HLA in healthy donors (dated by TCRdb to the late 2010s). Regarding the research as a whole: In an earlier analysis of under 750 of the donors, 250 to 350 Gb of sequence data and 90 million to 120 million unique TCR beta sequences from 150 million to 200 million T cells were reported. Among under 450 genotyped donors of the cohort, an average of about 240,000 unique TCR beta nucleotide sequences were sequenced per donor, roughly 18% of them non-productive. Donor age, sex, ethnicity and CMV serostatus were compiled together with the repertoire data. The aim of the study was to test whether cataloging public T cell receptors could identify signatures of past pathogen exposure. High-throughput TCR immunosequencing, statistical association of individual TCRs with disease status, and machine learning were combined to predict cytomegalovirus infection status. The study profiled the T cell repertoires of more than 500 subjects by immunosequencing and related them to cytomegalovirus serostatus. All discovery cohort repertoires had been generated on a single sequencing platform. To decide whether each TCR beta V gene segment behaved as functional or pseudogenic, an earlier analysis of fewer than 750 of the donors relied on high-throughput TCR beta sequencing. Besides the first cohort of roughly 660 subjects, a separate validation cohort made up of 120 different subjects was used. The later analysis used no new phenotypic data to find candidate immune exposures, relying instead on TCR beta sequences and their occurrence across donors. A later genetic analysis took genome-wide SNP genotypes for about 55% of the 666 donors and used that subset as a discovery cohort. Of the 398 genotyped donors, about 80% fell in the genetic ancestry cluster associated with self-reported Caucasian donors. An early release that covered roughly 600 HLA-typed donors contained approximately 300 gigabases of sequencing data and around 85 million unique TCR sequences. HLA typing included class I and class II loci at four-digit resolution. A few DR-DQ haplotypes were treated as single units for association and clustering because of strong linkage in the cohort. Typing coverage differed by locus: A, B, C, DRB1 and DQB1 were typed in roughly 620-630 donors, DQA1 in 500 to 550, DPA1 in 600 to 610, and DPB1 in 400 to 480. In a later analysis, previously published TCR beta repertoires from 666 donors were re-analyzed and high-resolution HLA genotyping was added so that TCR occurrence patterns could be studied. Broad study findings and their caveats: Only TCR beta chains were sequenced in this cohort, and the absence of alpha or paired-chain data limited detectable features. Several of the top co-occurrence clusters appeared to be linked to parvovirus B19, influenza, CMV and Epstein-Barr virus, according to a later analysis. While some public TCRs were present in many individuals, most TCR sequences turned up only very rarely across donors. Correlated functional status among segregating V segments might be attributable to linkage disequilibrium, but an unknown experimental factor could not be ruled out. In a later genetic analysis, a missense DCLRE1C variant was associated with V-gene and J-gene trimming of TCR beta chains, and the association was replicated in an independent cohort. CMV serostatus was the only immune exposure information available for the cohort. The classifier was reported to diagnose cytomegalovirus status with high specificity and sensitivity in both the original and validation cohorts. Broadly in line with IMGT annotations, most TCR beta V segments showed up in productive rearrangements about 90% or about 30% of the time in an earlier analysis of several hundred of the donors. In a later analysis, most CMV-associated TCR beta chains were found to appear HLA-restricted, with HLA associations seemingly driven largely by CMV exposure. A later analysis associated approximately 17,000 TCR beta sequences with specific HLA alleles at a false discovery rate of 0.05. The authors suggested that the approach could potentially be extended to other disease states and immunological phenotypes. Presence/absence analyses assumed roughly uniform sequencing depth across donors, an assumption that may not hold. When HLA alleles, especially DR and DQ, strongly co-occurred, attributing TCR associations to individual alleles was difficult. According to a later analysis, TCR association rates differed among HLA loci, with DRB1 alleles showing the most associated TCRs and HLA-C alleles showing the fewest. Some IMGT-functional V segments, including TRBV6-2 and TRBV6-3, could not be told apart with the 87-base-pair reads, so those segments were excluded. A cluster of highly shared sequence variants was judged likely to represent a technical artifact of the sequencing pipeline. A few of the identified cytomegalovirus-associated TCR beta chains were confirmed in vitro to be specific for cytomegalovirus antigens. A further reported finding was that TCR beta sequences accurately predicted the HLA-A and HLA-B alleles for most subjects in the first cohort. Compared with the approximately 710-donor mean, donors in an Asian-associated ancestry cluster had fewer N-insertions in productive TCRs, according to a later genetic analysis. Because HLA typing was missing for some donors at each locus, association tests included only the typed subset. The study listed approximately 150 TCR beta chains as associated with cytomegalovirus. The earlier analysis of 587 of the donors excluded roughly 16 rarely observed V segments, including chromosome 9 orphons, because counts were too low. In a later analysis, HLA-associated TCR beta chains were found to be more clonally expanded and to have lower generation probabilities than equally common non-associated chains.

Including cysteine and phenylalanine, the CDR3 has 12 amino acids. The CDR3 DNA has 36 bases and is translated from base 1. Reading the germline V gene gives CDR1 MDHEN and CDR2 SYDVKM. Libraries were made using the immunoSEQ multiplex PCR assay. The multiplex PCR relied on a mix of 60 forward primers for TCR Vbeta segments and 13 reverse primers for TCR Jbeta segments. A multiplex PCR assay on genomic DNA amplified the CDR3 region of rearranged TCR beta genes. Amplified TCR beta libraries were sequenced as 87-base-pair reads on the Illumina HiSeq System. The original pipeline was this. In a later analysis, roughly 80 million unique TCR beta chains were counted across the 690 or so repertoires, and around 11 million of these chains were shared by at least two donors. To remove PCR and sequencing errors, raw reads were error-corrected and collapsed into unique sequences using a nearest-neighbor algorithm that merged closely related sequences. To assign V, D and J gene segments, CDR3 sequences were aligned to IMGT reference sequences. For a sequence to be retained, at least a six-nucleotide match to both a V gene segment and a J gene segment was required. A rearrangement counted as productive if the CDR3 had no stop codons and remained in frame with V and J, and every other rearrangement counted as non-productive. CDR3 was defined by IMGT convention, running from the second conserved V-encoded cysteine to the conserved J-encoded phenylalanine. Sequences without an unambiguous match to a single V gene segment were excluded from the earlier analysis of about 630 of the donors. In an earlier analysis of 450 to 750 of the donors, a V segment was called functional when productive rearrangements were above 56.7%, and segregating when the standard deviation between donors exceeded 5%. A statistical classification framework was built to diagnose cytomegalovirus status from the catalog of TCR beta chain sequences. In a later analysis, V and J genes were assigned by comparing TCR nucleotide sequences against IMGT/GENE-DB human TR gene sequences. In a later analysis, CDR3 sequences and most-parsimonious VDJ recombination scenarios were assigned using the TCRdist pipeline. In a later analysis, every TCR beta chain was defined by the combination of its CDR3 amino acid sequence and its V-gene family, and reads without a unique V-gene family were dropped. To address suspected cross-contamination and a sequencing artifact, a later analysis removed over 500 highly shared, low-generation-probability nucleotide sequences. In a later analysis, a clonal expansion index for each public chain was calculated from normalized within-repertoire ranks of inferred template counts. A later analysis computed generation probabilities with a VDJ recombination model fitted to out-of-frame rearrangements, and checked the results against IGoR. A later analysis scored TCR-TCR, TCR-HLA and TCR-CMV co-occurrence with hypergeometric tests, applying a repertoire-size bias correction to TCR pairs. In a later analysis, false discovery rates were estimated by permuting HLA or CMV assignments 20 times. A later analysis grouped co-occurring TCRs with DBSCAN, adding TCRdist sequence similarity when clustering within HLA-allele-positive subsets. Co-occurrence clustering excluded repertoires with fewer than 30,000 or more than 120,000 public chains, plus five with anomalous nucleotide sharing. TCRdb re-hosts the immuneACCESS table, in-frame sequences only. Its copies lack some clones; in the studies checked, an unresolved V gene accounts for under half of them, and the cause for the rest is not known. Clone size and the V and J calls come from that table; the DNA yielded D and trimming. This sample holds more than 65,000 clones; 74% were observed only once. The leading ten clones occupy approximately 12% of the sample.

The cohort comprised 710 or so healthy bone marrow donors. Cohort members were all nominally healthy when sampled, although unrecorded immune exposures were likely present. The donor was CMV seropositive and belonged to the group of about 290 seropositive cohort members. Each donor provided a peripheral blood sample, and peripheral blood mononuclear cells were used for TCR beta sequencing. The Qiagen DNeasy Blood Extraction Kit was used to extract genomic DNA from the blood cell samples. Note on this clone: No antigen is known for it. One end of the junction does not line up with germline, which may come from a read error.

The V gene is TRBV28 and the J gene is TRBJ2-7; matching of 6 bases hints at TRBD2 as the D gene. The source of this sequence is a woman in her fifties or sixties in good health and CMV-seropositive. Sequencing input: PBMCs. The DNA reads as follows: TGTGCCAGCAGTGCTCCTTCAGGGAGGTTAATCTTC. Its translation reads: CASSAPSGRLIF.